The following is a TCR beta chain sequence with its context. Looked up from germline, CDR1 is SQVTM and CDR2 is ANQGSEA. Trimming at V came to 7 bases and at J to 1 base, leaving 3 bases not matched to a gene. The CDR3 covers 12 residues. Sequenced by immunoSEQ multiplex PCR; TCRdb stores in-frame clones only, minus some. The sample records 130,000 or so clones, approximately 80% being singletons. Recovered status in Cohort 3 required two negative PCRs, clearance, or symptom resolution. This entry belongs to a study of blood T cell repertoires in COVID-19. Overall study: Samples of COVID-19 (acute and convalescent) were obtained from the United States, Italy and Spain.

The V call is TRBV29-1, the J call TRBJ1-1; 7 bases line up with TRBD1. Sample: PBMCs or T cells enriched from blood (not recorded which). The receptor was derived from a man between 50 and 59 years old who had recovered from COVID-19. The CDR3 bases are TGCAGCGGAAGACAGGGGAACACTGAAGCTTTCTTT. Translating it yields CSGRQGNTEAFF.